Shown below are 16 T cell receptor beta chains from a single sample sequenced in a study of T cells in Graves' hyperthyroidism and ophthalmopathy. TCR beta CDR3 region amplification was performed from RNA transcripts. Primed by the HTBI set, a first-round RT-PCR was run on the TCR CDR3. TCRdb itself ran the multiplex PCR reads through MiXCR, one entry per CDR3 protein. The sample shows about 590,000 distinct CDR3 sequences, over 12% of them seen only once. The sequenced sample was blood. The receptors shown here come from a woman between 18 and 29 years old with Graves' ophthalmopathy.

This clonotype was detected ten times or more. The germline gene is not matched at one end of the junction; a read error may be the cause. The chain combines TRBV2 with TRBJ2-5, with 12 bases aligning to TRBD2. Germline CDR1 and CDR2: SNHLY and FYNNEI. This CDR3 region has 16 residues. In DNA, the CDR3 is TGTGCCAGCAGTGCGACTAGCGGGAGTGCGGGAGAGGCCCAGTACTTC. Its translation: CASSATSGSAGEAQYF. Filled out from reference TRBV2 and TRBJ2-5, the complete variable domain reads EPEVTQTPSHQVTQMGQEVILRCVPISNHLYFYWYRQILGQKVEFLVSFYNNEISEKSEIFDDQFSVERPDGSNFTLKIRSTKLEDSAMYFCASSATSGSAGEAQYFGPGTRLLVL.

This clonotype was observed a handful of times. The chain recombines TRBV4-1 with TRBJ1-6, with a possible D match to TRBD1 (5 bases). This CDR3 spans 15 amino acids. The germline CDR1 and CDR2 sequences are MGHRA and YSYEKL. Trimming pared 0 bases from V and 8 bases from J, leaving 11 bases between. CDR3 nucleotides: TGCGCCAGCAGCCAAGAAGGGAGACAGCATTCACCCCTCCACTTT. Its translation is CASSQEGRQHSPLHF.

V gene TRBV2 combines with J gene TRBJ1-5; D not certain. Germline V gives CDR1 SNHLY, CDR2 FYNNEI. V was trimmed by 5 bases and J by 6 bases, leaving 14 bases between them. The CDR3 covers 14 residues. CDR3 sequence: CASSFGLVIQPQHF. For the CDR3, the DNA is TGTGCCAGCAGTTTCGGTCTGGTAATTCAGCCCCAGCATTTT.

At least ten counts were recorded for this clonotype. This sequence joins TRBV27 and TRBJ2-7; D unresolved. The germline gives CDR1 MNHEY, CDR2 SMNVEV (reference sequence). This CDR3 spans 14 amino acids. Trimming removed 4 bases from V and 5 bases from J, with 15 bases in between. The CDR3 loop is CASSSYGSRNEQYF. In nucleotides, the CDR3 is TGTGCCAGCAGTTCCTATGGGTCAAGAAACGAGCAGTACTTC.

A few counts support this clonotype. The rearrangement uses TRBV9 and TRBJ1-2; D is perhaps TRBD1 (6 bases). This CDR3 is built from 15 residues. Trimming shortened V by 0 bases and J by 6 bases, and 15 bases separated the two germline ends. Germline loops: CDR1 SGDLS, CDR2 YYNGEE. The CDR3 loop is CASSVGGGGANGYTF. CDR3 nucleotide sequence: TGTGCCAGCAGCGTAGGGGGGGGGGGCGCGAATGGCTACACCTTC.

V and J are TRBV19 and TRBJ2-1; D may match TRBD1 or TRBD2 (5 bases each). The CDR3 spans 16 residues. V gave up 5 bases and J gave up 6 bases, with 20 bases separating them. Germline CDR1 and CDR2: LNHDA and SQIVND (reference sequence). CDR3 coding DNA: TGTGCCAGTAGTCCCGAGGGGCCTGGCGGATTCAATGAGCAGTTCTTC. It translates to CASSPEGPGGFNEQFF.

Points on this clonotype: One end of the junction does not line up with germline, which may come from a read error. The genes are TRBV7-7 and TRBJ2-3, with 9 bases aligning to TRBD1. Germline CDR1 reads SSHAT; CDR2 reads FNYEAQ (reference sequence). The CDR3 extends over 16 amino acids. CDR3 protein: CASSTGTGIITDTQYF. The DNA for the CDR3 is TGTGCTAGCAGCACCGGGACAGGGATAATCACAGATACGCAGTATTTT.

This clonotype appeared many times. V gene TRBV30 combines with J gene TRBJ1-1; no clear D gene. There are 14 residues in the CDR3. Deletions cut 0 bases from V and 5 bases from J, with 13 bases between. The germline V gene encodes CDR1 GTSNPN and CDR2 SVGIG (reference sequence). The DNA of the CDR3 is TGTGCCTGGAGTGTAGGGCCCAGTGGGACTGAAGCTTTCTTT. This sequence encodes CAWSVGPSGTEAFF.

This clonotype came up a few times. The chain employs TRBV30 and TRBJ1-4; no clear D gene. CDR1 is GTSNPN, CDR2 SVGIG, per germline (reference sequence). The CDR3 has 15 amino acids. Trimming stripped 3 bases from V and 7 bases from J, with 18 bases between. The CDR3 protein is CAWREPSYPGEKLFF. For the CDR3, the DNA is TGTGCCTGGAGGGAACCCAGCTACCCGGGTGAAAAACTGTTTTTT.

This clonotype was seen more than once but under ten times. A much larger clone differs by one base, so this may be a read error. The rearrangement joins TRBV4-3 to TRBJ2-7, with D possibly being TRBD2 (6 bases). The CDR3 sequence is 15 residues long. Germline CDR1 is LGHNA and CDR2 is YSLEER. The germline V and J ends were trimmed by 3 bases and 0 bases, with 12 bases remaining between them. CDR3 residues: CASSQEGSPSYEQYF. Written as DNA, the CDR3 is TGCGCCAGCAGCCAGGAGGGGAGTCCCTCCTACGAGCAGTACTTC.

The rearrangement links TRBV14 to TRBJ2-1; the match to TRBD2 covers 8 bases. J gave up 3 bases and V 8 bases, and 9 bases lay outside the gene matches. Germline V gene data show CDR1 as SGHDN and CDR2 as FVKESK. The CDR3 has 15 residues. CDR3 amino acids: CASAKPGGDYNEQFF. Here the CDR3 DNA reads TGTGCCAGCGCGAAGCCGGGAGGGGACTACAATGAGCAGTTCTTC.

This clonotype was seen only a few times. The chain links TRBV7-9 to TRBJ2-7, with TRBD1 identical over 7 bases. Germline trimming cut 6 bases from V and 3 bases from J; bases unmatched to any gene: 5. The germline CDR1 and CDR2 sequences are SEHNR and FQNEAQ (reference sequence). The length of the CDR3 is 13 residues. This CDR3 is CASSRGLNYEQYF. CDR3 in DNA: TGTGCCAGCAGTAGGGGGCTGAACTACGAGCAGTACTTC.

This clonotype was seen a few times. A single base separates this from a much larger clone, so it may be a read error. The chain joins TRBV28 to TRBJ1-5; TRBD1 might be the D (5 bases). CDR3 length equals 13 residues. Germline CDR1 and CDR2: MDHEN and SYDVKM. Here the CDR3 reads CATSDRSSQPQHF. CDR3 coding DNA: TGTGCCACCAGTGACAGAAGCAGTCAGCCCCAGCATTTT.

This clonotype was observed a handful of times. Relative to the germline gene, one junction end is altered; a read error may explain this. The CDR3 DNA is TGTGCCAGCAGTTACTCACAGGGAGGGCGTTCATCCCTCCACTTT. Translated, it gives CASSYSQGGRSSLHF. V and J are TRBV6-5 and TRBJ1-6, with D possibly being TRBD1 (6 bases). This CDR3 comprises 15 residues. Germline V gene sequence: CDR1 MNHEY, CDR2 SVGAGI.

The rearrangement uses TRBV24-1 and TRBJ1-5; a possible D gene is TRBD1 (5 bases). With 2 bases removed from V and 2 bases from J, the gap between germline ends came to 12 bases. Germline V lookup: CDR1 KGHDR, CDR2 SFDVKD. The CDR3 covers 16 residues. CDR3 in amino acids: CATSDYGGPGNQPQHF. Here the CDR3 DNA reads TGTGCCACCAGTGATTACGGGGGACCAGGCAATCAGCCCCAGCATTTT.

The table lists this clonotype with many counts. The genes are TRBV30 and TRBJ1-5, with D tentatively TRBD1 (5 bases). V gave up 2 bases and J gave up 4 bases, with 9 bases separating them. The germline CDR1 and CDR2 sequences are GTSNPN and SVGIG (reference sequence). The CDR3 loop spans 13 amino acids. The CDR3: CAWSIEGNQPQHF. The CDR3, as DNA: TGTGCCTGGAGTATTGAGGGGAATCAGCCCCAGCATTTT.